These 27 T cell receptor beta chains share one sample of origin, sequenced in a study of T cells after posttransplantation cyclophosphamide. Assay used: immunoSEQ multiplex PCR; TCRdb lists only in-frame clones, some missing. The table records approximately 9,700 clones, roughly 98% of them present only once. Cells defined as naive were viable CD3+CD4+ or CD3+CD8+ and CCR7+CD45RA+CD45RO-CD95-CD27+CD28+. The sequencing input was naive CD4+ T cells sorted from PBMCs. These receptor sequences come from a woman aged 55-75 years in good health, CMV-negative, and a related stem cell transplant donor.

This clone was seen a single time. The rearrangement uses TRBV7-9 and TRBJ1-2, with D possibly TRBD1 on 6 matching bases. The V and J ends lost 5 bases and 4 bases respectively, with 20 bases between them. The CDR3 is made up of 16 amino acids. Germline V gene lookup returns CDR1 SEHNR and CDR2 FQNEAQ (reference sequence). CDR3 nucleotide sequence: TGTGCCAGCAGCCTGGGGGGGCAGGGGCGAGTCTATGGCTACACCTTC. This encodes CASSLGGQGRVYGYTF.

The chain combines TRBV13 with TRBJ1-1, with 7 bases lining up with TRBD1. Germline-derived CDR1 and CDR2 are PRHDT and FYEKMQ (reference sequence). V lost 1 base, J lost 0 bases, and 2 bases stayed unmatched. This CDR3 spans 15 amino acids. The CDR3 is CASSLVGQMNTEAFF. In nucleotides, the CDR3 is TGTGCCAGCAGCTTAGTGGGACAGATGAACACTGAAGCTTTCTTT.

The chain joins TRBV30 to TRBJ2-3; TRBD2 aligns across 9 bases. The V gene's germline CDR1 is GTSNPN and CDR2 SVGIG (reference sequence). V dropped 4 bases and J dropped 5; count of bases not matched to a gene: 10. The CDR3 runs 15 residues. In DNA, the CDR3 is TGTGCCTGGACCAGACTAGCGGAGCCGGGAGATACGCAGTATTTT. Protein product: CAWTRLAEPGDTQYF.

This clone was observed a single time. The chain joins TRBV7-9 to TRBJ2-5; maybe TRBD1 (6 bases). Trimming left V 0 bases short and J 5 bases short, with 10 bases between. CDR1 and CDR2 from the germline V gene are SEHNR and FQNEAQ (reference sequence). The CDR3 totals 14 residues. CDR3 coding DNA: TGTGCCAGCAGCTTAGCTGACAGGCTCGAGACCCAGTACTTC. Residues: CASSLADRLETQYF.

This chain links TRBV5-1 with TRBJ2-2; 7 bases are a match to TRBD1. The CDR3 runs 16 residues. Germline CDR1 is SGHRS and CDR2 is YFSETQ. The V gene end was trimmed by 0 bases and the J gene end by 7 bases; junction bases not matched to a gene: 9. CDR3 region: CASSLGFLQGSGELFF. The CDR3 DNA sequence: TGCGCCAGCAGCTTGGGATTCTTACAGGGGAGCGGGGAGCTGTTTTTT. Complete variable domain (other parts from reference TRBV5-1 and TRBJ2-2): KAGVTQTPRYLIKTRGQQVTLSCSPISGHRSVSWYQQTPGQGLQFLFEYFSETQRNKGNFPGRFSGRQFSNSRSEMNVSTLELGDSALYLCASSLGFLQGSGELFFGEGSRLTVL.

Concerning this clone itself: Other DNA sequences of this sample code for an identical CDR3. This chain joins TRBV9 and TRBJ2-5; 7 bases match TRBD2. Germline CDR1 and CDR2: SGDLS and YYNGEE. This CDR3 spans 14 amino acids. V gave up 0 bases and J gave up 4 bases; unmatched junction bases: 3. In DNA form, the CDR3 reads TGTGCCAGCAGCGTAGAGGGCGGGAGAGAGACCCAGTACTTC. The encoded protein is CASSVEGGRETQYF.

This clone showed up just once. The chain is built from TRBV30 and TRBJ2-6, with 12 nucleotides matching TRBD1. V dropped 5 bases and J dropped 1; count of bases not matched to a gene: 3. Germline loops: CDR1 GTSNPN, CDR2 SVGIG (reference sequence). The CDR3 totals 16 residues. The CDR3 region has the DNA TGTGCCTGGGGGACAGGGGGCACATCTGGGGCCAACGTCCTGACTTTC. Protein product: CAWGTGGTSGANVLTF.

This rearrangement joins TRBV6-6 to TRBJ1-5; D possibly corresponds to TRBD1 (5 bases). Germline V gene lookup returns CDR1 MNHNY and CDR2 SVGAGI (reference sequence). The V end lost 11 bases, the J end lost 4 bases, and 12 bases lay between the germline ends. This CDR3 comprises 12 residues. CDR3 sequence: CAGGTRNQPQHF. In DNA form, the CDR3 reads TGTGCCGGAGGGACTCGGAATCAGCCCCAGCATTTT.

On this clone itself: Other DNA sequences of this sample code for an identical CDR3. The CDR3 spells CASVGGRWNSPLHF. CDR3 DNA sequence: TGCGCCAGCGTGGGAGGGAGGTGGAATTCACCCCTCCACTTT. The chain is built from TRBV10-1 and TRBJ1-6; no definite D call. Germline CDR1 and CDR2: WNHNN and SYGVQD (reference sequence). The CDR3 totals 14 residues. The V and J ends lost 8 bases and 7 bases respectively, with 15 bases between them.

The V gene is TRBV28, the J gene TRBJ2-2; 8 bases are a match to TRBD2. The junction had 8 bases not matched to a gene; V was cut back by 11 bases and J by 0 bases. The CDR3 consists of 15 residues. Germline V gene sequence: CDR1 MDHEN, CDR2 SYDVKM. The DNA for the CDR3 is TGTGCCTCCCGCCGGGGGGGGACGAACACCGGGGAGCTGTTTTTT. This sequence encodes CASRRGGTNTGELFF.

This clone was detected only once. This rearrangement joins TRBV4-2 to TRBJ2-1; 11 bases agree with TRBD2. Unmatched junction bases numbered 15, after V lost 0 bases and J lost 5 bases. In germline, CDR1 is LGHNA, CDR2 YNFKEQ. This CDR3 contains 20 residues. The CDR3, as DNA: TGTGCCAGCAGCCAAGATTGGGCCGGGGTTATAGCGGGGGGGGACAATGAGCAGTTCTTC. The encoded protein is CASSQDWAGVIAGGDNEQFF.

This chain links TRBV7-9 with TRBJ1-4; tentative D call: TRBD1 (5 bases). The CDR3 runs 15 residues. Germline V lookup: CDR1 SEHNR, CDR2 FQNEAQ (reference sequence). The V end was cut by 5 bases, the J end by 0 bases, with 10 bases between. Here the CDR3 DNA reads TGTGCCAGCAGCATGTGGGGGGCAACTAATGAAAAACTGTTTTTT. Its translation: CASSMWGATNEKLFF.

The chain employs TRBV5-1 and TRBJ2-2, with unresolved D. The CDR3 runs 16 residues. V shed 1 base and J shed 0 bases, with 10 bases lying between them. Germline V gives CDR1 SGHRS, CDR2 YFSETQ. CDR3 nucleotide sequence: TGCGCCAGCAGCTTGCTGACATTAGCGAACACCGGGGAGCTGTTTTTT. Encoded protein: CASSLLTLANTGELFF.

The chain joins TRBV7-9 to TRBJ2-1, with D unclear. CDR3 size: 15 residues. Per germline, CDR1 SEHNR and CDR2 FQNEAQ (reference sequence). Trimming pared 0 bases from V and 3 bases from J, leaving 9 bases between. The CDR3 reads CASSLARILYNEQFF. CDR3 nucleotides: TGTGCCAGCAGCTTAGCCAGGATTCTCTACAATGAGCAGTTCTTC.

V usage is TRBV29-1 and J usage is TRBJ1-2, with TRBD1 matching 8 bases. Germline CDR1 and CDR2: SQVTM and ANQGSEA. After removal of 3 bases from V and 8 bases from J, the junction contained 8 bases not matched to a gene. The CDR3 is 13 residues long. In nucleotides, the CDR3 is TGCAGCGTTGATTCGACAGGGGCATTGGGCTACACCTTC. Amino acid sequence: CSVDSTGALGYTF. Together with reference TRBV29-1 and TRBJ1-2, the CDR3 gives the full variable domain: SAVISQKPSRDICQRGTSLTIQCQVDSQVTMMFWYRQQPGQSLTLIATANQGSEATYESGFVIDKFPISRPNLTFSTLTVSNMSPEDSSIYLCSVDSTGALGYTFGSGTRLTVV.

This chain uses TRBV6-6 with TRBJ1-3; no clear D gene. Per the germline V gene, CDR1 is MNHNY and CDR2 is SVGAGI (reference sequence). The CDR3 sequence is 13 residues long. Deletions cut 7 bases from V and 4 bases from J, with 11 bases between. The CDR3 is CASNPPGGNTIYF. DNA of the CDR3: TGTGCCAGCAACCCACCGGGGGGAAACACCATATATTTT.

The chain has TRBV29-1 and TRBJ1-2; TRBD1 might be the D (5 bases). CDR1 SQVTM and CDR2 ANQGSEA come from the germline V gene. The CDR3 loop spans 10 amino acids. Trimming left V 5 bases short and J 6 bases short, with 7 bases between. This CDR3 is CSVRGDGYTF. DNA for the CDR3: TGCAGCGTTCGGGGGGATGGCTACACCTTC.

V usage is TRBV29-1 and J usage is TRBJ2-4; tentatively, D is TRBD2 (6 bases). Germline CDR1 is SQVTM and CDR2 is ANQGSEA. Trimming removed 7 bases from V and 3 bases from J, with 19 bases in between. This CDR3 is built from 15 residues. In DNA form, the CDR3 reads TGCAGCGCCGGAACACTTCTCGGGGGCAAAAACATTCAGTACTTC. Translated, it gives CSAGTLLGGKNIQYF.

This clone was recorded once. The chain employs TRBV7-8 and TRBJ1-1, with D unresolved. CDR1 and CDR2 from the germline V gene are SGHVS and FQNEAQ. The CDR3 spans 12 residues. V lost 5 bases and J lost 2, with 6 bases in between. The CDR3 bases are TGTGCCAGCAGCCCCAGAAACACTGAAGCTTTCTTT. Amino acids: CASSPRNTEAFF.

V gene TRBV29-1 combines with J gene TRBJ2-1; tentative D call: TRBD1 (6 bases). There are 14 residues in the CDR3. With 4 bases removed from V and 3 bases from J, the gap between germline ends came to 13 bases. Germline V gene lookup returns CDR1 SQVTM and CDR2 ANQGSEA. This CDR3 is CSVGGGLGYNEQFF. CDR3 nucleotides: TGCAGCGTTGGAGGGGGTTTAGGCTACAATGAGCAGTTCTTC.

The gene calls are TRBV5-1 and TRBJ1-4; 10 nucleotides line up with TRBD1. The CDR3 length is 15 residues. Germline V gene sequence: CDR1 SGHRS, CDR2 YFSETQ. Trimming cost V 7 bases and J 7 bases; bases outside gene matches: 10. CDR3 sequence reads: CASSRDRGRGEKLFF. CDR3 DNA: TGCGCCAGCTCCCGGGACAGGGGTCGGGGTGAAAAACTGTTTTTT. The complete variable domain, with remaining parts taken from reference TRBV5-1 and TRBJ1-4, reads KAGVTQTPRYLIKTRGQQVTLSCSPISGHRSVSWYQQTPGQGLQFLFEYFSETQRNKGNFPGRFSGRQFSNSRSEMNVSTLELGDSALYLCASSRDRGRGEKLFFGSGTQLSVL.

The V call is TRBV28, the J call TRBJ2-7; 10 nucleotides agree with TRBD2. V trimming: 2 bases; J trimming: 2 bases; junction bases outside the gene matches: 6. This CDR3 is 16 amino acids long. In germline, CDR1 is MDHEN, CDR2 SYDVKM. The CDR3 region is CASSLVRGTSAYEQYF. The CDR3, as DNA: TGTGCCAGCAGTTTAGTCCGTGGGACTAGCGCCTACGAGCAGTACTTC.

This chain connects TRBV5-6 to TRBJ2-2, with 8 bases lining up with TRBD2. Germline CDR1 SGHDT, CDR2 YYEEEE. This CDR3 contains 16 residues. J lost 7 bases, V lost 4 bases, and 12 bases had no gene match. CDR3 in amino acids: CASSPLGSGKVGELFF. The CDR3 nucleotides read TGTGCCAGCAGCCCCCTTGGTAGCGGGAAAGTCGGGGAGCTGTTTTTT.

CDR3 sequence (DNA): TGTGCCAGCAGCCAGTCGGGCAGGGCTGGGGCCAACGTCCTGACTTTC. Translating gives CASSQSGRAGANVLTF. This chain joins TRBV14 and TRBJ2-6; the D gene is possibly TRBD1 (5 bases). Trimming removed 3 bases from V and 2 bases from J, with 11 bases in between. This CDR3 comprises 16 residues. Germline CDR1 and CDR2: SGHDN and FVKESK.

V is TRBV11-3 and J is TRBJ1-2; 7 bases are shared with TRBD1. The germline V gene encodes CDR1 SGHNT and CDR2 YENEEA. The CDR3 consists of 15 residues. Losses at the gene ends were 6 bases for V and 2 bases for J; bases not matched to a gene: 9. The chain's CDR3 is CASSQQGLTNYGYTF. CDR3 in DNA: TGTGCCAGCAGTCAACAGGGGCTAACGAACTATGGCTACACCTTC.

This sequence joins TRBV29-1 and TRBJ2-7; 9 nucleotides agree with TRBD2. The CDR3 runs 13 residues. After removal of 7 bases from V and 3 bases from J, the junction contained 7 bases not matched to a gene. Germline-derived CDR1 and CDR2 are SQVTM and ANQGSEA. CDR3 region: CSGGGGDFYEQYF. The CDR3 DNA reads TGCAGCGGGGGCGGGGGGGACTTCTACGAGCAGTACTTC.

The gene calls are TRBV28 and TRBJ2-5, with TRBD1 matching over 7 bases. Trimming at V came to 8 bases and at J to 7 bases, leaving 10 bases not matched to a gene. This CDR3 is built from 13 residues. CDR1 and CDR2 (germline): MDHEN, SYDVKM. CDR3: CASHSTGRGTQYF. The CDR3 bases are TGTGCCAGCCACTCGACAGGGAGAGGGACCCAGTACTTC.